These T cell receptor beta chains were read from a single sample in a study of CD8+ T cells in alopecia areata. Only in-frame clones appear in the TCRdb table, and some are missing; sequencing was by immunoSEQ multiplex PCR. This sample carries about 220,000 clones, under 60% of them seen once, and the ten largest clones take around 1.4%. The sample in question was CD4+ T cells sorted from blood, obtained at week 4, from a patient treated with tofacitinib. The receptors stem from a human donor with alopecia areata. Each CDR3 is given with its conserved first and last residue. The order of the fields is V gene, clone size, J gene, D gene, CDR3 DNA, CDR3 protein. The D gene is left open where the match is weak. Not every row has a clone size; where given, it reads once, few, many or a size class.

V: TRBV2
size: few
J: TRBJ2-7
D: TRBD2
DNA: TGTGCCAGCAGGGCGGGGGACCGAGCCTACGAGCAGTACTTC
CDR3: CASRAGDRAYEQYF

V: TRBV9
size: few
J: TRBJ2-7
D: -
DNA: TGTGCCAGCAGCGTAGGCGGTTCTGAGTACGAGCAGTACTTC
CDR3: CASSVGGSEYEQYF

V: TRBV30
size: -
J: TRBJ1-2
D: -
DNA: TGTGCCTGGAGTAATTCGGGTTTTGGGAGTCATGGCTACACCTTC
CDR3: CAWSNSGFGSHGYTF

V: TRBV29-1
size: -
J: TRBJ1-1
D: -
DNA: TGCAGCGTTAATTCACAGGTTAAGAACACTGAAGCTTTCTTT
CDR3: CSVNSQVKNTEAFF

V: TRBV7-2
size: -
J: TRBJ2-5
D: TRBD2
DNA: TGTGCCAGCAGCTCCGACCCGTGGGGGGGGTCGACCCAGTACTTC
CDR3: CASSSDPWGGSTQYF

V: TRBV7-9
size: few
J: TRBJ2-3
D: TRBD2
DNA: TGTGCCAGCACCCCACTAGCGGAGAGCACAGATACGCAGTATTTT
CDR3: CASTPLAESTDTQYF

V: TRBV9
size: few
J: TRBJ2-1
D: -
DNA: TGTGCCAGCAGCGTAGCTAACGGCAGGGATGAGCAGTTCTTC
CDR3: CASSVANGRDEQFF

V: TRBV7-2
size: few
J: TRBJ2-5
D: -
DNA: TGTGCCAGCAGCTTCAGCCGGATAGGGTCGACCCAGTACTTC
CDR3: CASSFSRIGSTQYF

V: TRBV7-8
size: -
J: TRBJ2-5
D: -
DNA: TGTGCCAGCAGCTTACAGGGACGAGAGACCCAGTACTTC
CDR3: CASSLQGRETQYF

V: TRBV5-6
size: -
J: TRBJ1-1
D: -
DNA: TGTGCCAGCAGCTTGCCCCTCGGGGGTGCAGCCTACACTGAAGCTTTCTTT
CDR3: CASSLPLGGAAYTEAFF

V: TRBV25-1
size: -
J: TRBJ2-2
D: -
DNA: TGTGCCAGCACCAGGGTAGGGACCGGGGAGCTGTTTTTT
CDR3: CASTRVGTGELFF

V: TRBV11-2
size: few
J: TRBJ2-2
D: -
DNA: TGTGCCAGCAGCCGGGGCCGTGCCGGGGAGCTGTTTTTT
CDR3: CASSRGRAGELFF

V: TRBV25-1
size: once
J: TRBJ2-7
D: -
DNA: TGTGCCAGCAGGGGCCCTCGGACTGAAACTTACGAGCAGTACTTC
CDR3: CASRGPRTETYEQYF

V: TRBV18
size: many
J: TRBJ1-1
D: -
DNA: TGTGCCAGCTCACCACCTGGGGTAGGCACTGAAGCTTTCTTT
CDR3: CASSPPGVGTEAFF

V: TRBV5-1
size: -
J: TRBJ1-1
D: -
DNA: TGCGCCAGCAGCTTCGGACACAAGAACACTGAAGCTTTCTTT
CDR3: CASSFGHKNTEAFF

V: TRBV5-1
size: few
J: TRBJ2-7
D: -
DNA: TGCGCCAGCAGCTTGGGGTGGGTCCCCTCCTACGAGCAGTACTTC
CDR3: CASSLGWVPSYEQYF

V: TRBV25-1
size: -
J: TRBJ1-1
D: -
DNA: TGTGCCAGCACCGAAACAGGGCTGAACACTGAAGCTTTCTTT
CDR3: CASTETGLNTEAFF

V: TRBV25-1
size: -
J: TRBJ1-2
D: -
DNA: TGTGCCAGCAGTGAATCCCCCGGGGGAGGCTACACCTTC
CDR3: CASSESPGGGYTF

V: TRBV29-1
size: -
J: TRBJ1-2
D: -
DNA: TGCAGCGTTGACAGGGGCGGCGGCTACACCTTC
CDR3: CSVDRGGGYTF

V: TRBV30
size: -
J: TRBJ1-2
D: -
DNA: TGTGCCTGCCCAGCACAGGGAATCAATGGCTACACCTTC
CDR3: CACPAQGINGYTF

V: TRBV29-1
size: -
J: TRBJ1-4
D: -
DNA: TGCAGCCCCAGGATGGATGAAAAACTGTTTTTT
CDR3: CSPRMDEKLFF

V: TRBV30
size: -
J: TRBJ2-5
D: -
DNA: TGTGCCTGGAGTAAGCGAGTTCGAGAGACCCAGTACTTC
CDR3: CAWSKRVRETQYF

V: TRBV30
size: -
J: TRBJ2-7
D: -
DNA: TGTGCCTGGAGTGTAGACAGTCCCTACGAGCAGTACTTC
CDR3: CAWSVDSPYEQYF

V: TRBV29-1
size: -
J: TRBJ2-3
D: TRBD1
DNA: TGCAGCGTGGCACCGGGACAGAACACAGATACGCAGTATTTT
CDR3: CSVAPGQNTDTQYF

V: TRBV29-1
size: few
J: TRBJ2-7
D: -
DNA: TGCAGCGTTGTAACAGCGACGTACGAGCAGTACTTC
CDR3: CSVVTATYEQYF

V: TRBV29-1
size: -
J: TRBJ2-1
D: TRBD2
DNA: TGCAGCGTTGAATTCGTGGGGGGGACCATCTACAATGAGCAGTTCTTC
CDR3: CSVEFVGGTIYNEQFF

V: TRBV27
size: -
J: TRBJ1-5
D: -
DNA: TGTGCCAGCGGCGGGCCCCTCGGGAAGCCCCAGCATTTT
CDR3: CASGGPLGKPQHF

V: TRBV30
size: -
J: TRBJ2-2
D: TRBD1
DNA: TGTGCCTGGAAGCAGGGGGCGTACACCGGGGAGCTGTTTTTT
CDR3: CAWKQGAYTGELFF

V: TRBV12-5
size: -
J: TRBJ1-5
D: TRBD1
DNA: TGTGCTAGTGCGTTCCCGTCACAGGGGACTCAGCCCCAGCATTTT
CDR3: CASAFPSQGTQPQHF